Following are 2 T cell receptor beta chains from one sample sequenced in a study of regulatory T cells in long-lasting Graves disease. Time point denoted: newly diagnosed GD, antithyroid drugs for less than 3 months. Researchers made the TCR library from RNA that was extracted from PBMCs. With iRepertoire HTBI primers and Arm-PCR of CDR3 regions, TCR beta libraries were built. TCRdb re-derived calls from the multiplex PCR reads in MiXCR, one entry per CDR3 protein. Of 350,000 to 500,000 distinct CDR3 sequences listed, roughly 15% were seen once; the top ten hold roughly 23%. This same sample was also taken into another study, of T cells in Graves' hyperthyroidism and ophthalmopathy.

The sequencing here drew on peripheral blood mononuclear cells (PBMCs), taken at new diagnosis, from a patient treated with antithyroid drugs. The receptor source for this set is a woman aged 18-29 years with Graves disease.

This clonotype was found many times. This rearrangement joins TRBV28 to TRBJ2-5, with 8 bases matching TRBD1. CDR3 size: 16 residues. Germline V CDR1 and CDR2: MDHEN, SYDVKM. The V segment lost 4 bases and the J segment 5 bases; nucleotides outside the gene matches: 12. CDR3 residues: CASSSLPQGAGETQYF. The DNA of the CDR3 is TGTGCCAGCAGTTCACTTCCCCAGGGGGCGGGTGAGACCCAGTACTTC.

This clonotype has only a few counts. The chain uses TRBV14 and TRBJ1-6, with unresolved D. The V gene lost 3 bases and the J gene lost 7 bases, with 7 bases spanning the gap. CDR1 and CDR2 from the germline V gene are SGHDN and FVKESK. This CDR3 comprises 13 residues. This CDR3 is CASSQDRNSPLHF. The CDR3 nucleotides are TGTGCCAGCAGCCAGGATCGGAATTCACCCCTCCACTTT.